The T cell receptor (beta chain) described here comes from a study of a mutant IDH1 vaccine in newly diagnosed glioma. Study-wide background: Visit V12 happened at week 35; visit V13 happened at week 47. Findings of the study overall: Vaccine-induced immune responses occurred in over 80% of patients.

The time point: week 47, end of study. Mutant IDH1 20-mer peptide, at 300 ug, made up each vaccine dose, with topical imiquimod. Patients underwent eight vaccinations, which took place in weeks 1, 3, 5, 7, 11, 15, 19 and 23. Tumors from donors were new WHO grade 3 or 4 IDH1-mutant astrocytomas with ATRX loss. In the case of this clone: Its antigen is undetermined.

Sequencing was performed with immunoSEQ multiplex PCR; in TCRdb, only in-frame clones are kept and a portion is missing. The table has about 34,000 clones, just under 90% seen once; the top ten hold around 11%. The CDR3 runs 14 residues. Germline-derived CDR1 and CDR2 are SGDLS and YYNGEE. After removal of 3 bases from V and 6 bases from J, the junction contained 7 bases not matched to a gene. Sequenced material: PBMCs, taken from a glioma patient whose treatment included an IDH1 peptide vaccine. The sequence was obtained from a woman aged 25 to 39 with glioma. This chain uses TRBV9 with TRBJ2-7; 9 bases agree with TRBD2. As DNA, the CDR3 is TGTGCCAGCAGCGGGGGACTAGCTGAGAGCGAGCAGTACTTC. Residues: CASSGGLAESEQYF.